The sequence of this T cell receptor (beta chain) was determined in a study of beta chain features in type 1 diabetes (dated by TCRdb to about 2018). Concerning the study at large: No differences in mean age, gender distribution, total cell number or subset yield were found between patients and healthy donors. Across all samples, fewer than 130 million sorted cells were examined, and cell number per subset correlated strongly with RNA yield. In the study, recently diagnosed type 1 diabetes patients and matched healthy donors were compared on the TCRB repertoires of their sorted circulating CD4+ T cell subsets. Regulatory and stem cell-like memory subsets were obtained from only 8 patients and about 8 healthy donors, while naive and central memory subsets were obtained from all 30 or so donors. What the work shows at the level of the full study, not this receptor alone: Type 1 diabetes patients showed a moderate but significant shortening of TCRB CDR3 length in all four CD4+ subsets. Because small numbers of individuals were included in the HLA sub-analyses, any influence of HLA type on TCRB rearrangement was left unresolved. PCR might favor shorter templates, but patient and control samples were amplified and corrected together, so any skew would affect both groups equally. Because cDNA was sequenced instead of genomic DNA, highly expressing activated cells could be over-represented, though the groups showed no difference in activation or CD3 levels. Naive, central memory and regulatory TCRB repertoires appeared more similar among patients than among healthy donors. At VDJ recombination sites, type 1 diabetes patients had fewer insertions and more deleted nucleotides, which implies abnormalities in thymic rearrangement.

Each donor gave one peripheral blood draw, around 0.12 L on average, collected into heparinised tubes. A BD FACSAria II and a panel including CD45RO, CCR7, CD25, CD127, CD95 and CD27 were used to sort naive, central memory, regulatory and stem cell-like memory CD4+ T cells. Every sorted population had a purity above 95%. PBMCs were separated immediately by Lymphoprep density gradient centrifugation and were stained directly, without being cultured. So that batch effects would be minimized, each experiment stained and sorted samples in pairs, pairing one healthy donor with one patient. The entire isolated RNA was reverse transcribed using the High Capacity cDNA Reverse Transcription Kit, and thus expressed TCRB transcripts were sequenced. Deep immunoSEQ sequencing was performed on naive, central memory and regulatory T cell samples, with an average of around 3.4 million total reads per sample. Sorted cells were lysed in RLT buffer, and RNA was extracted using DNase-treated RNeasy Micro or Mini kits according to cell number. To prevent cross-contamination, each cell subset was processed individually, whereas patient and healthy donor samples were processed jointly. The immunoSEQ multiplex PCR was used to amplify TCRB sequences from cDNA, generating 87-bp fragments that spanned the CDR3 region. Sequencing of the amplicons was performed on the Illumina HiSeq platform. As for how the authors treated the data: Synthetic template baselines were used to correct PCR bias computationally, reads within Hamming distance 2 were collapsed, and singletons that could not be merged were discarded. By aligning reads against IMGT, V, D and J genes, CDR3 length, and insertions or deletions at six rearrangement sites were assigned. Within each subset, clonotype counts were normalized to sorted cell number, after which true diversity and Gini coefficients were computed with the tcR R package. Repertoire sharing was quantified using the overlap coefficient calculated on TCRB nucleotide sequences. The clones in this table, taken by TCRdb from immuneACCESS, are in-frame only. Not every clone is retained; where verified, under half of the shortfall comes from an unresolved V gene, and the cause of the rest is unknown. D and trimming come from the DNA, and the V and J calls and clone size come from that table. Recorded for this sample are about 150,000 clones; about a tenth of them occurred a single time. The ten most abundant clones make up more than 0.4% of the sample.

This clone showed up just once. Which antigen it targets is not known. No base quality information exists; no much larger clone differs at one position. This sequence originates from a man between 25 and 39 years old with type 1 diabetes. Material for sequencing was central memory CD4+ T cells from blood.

The CDR3 in this case is CASSPSPSGMHNEQFF. Read as DNA, the sequence is TGTGCCAGCAGCCCATCCCCTAGCGGGATGCACAATGAGCAGTTCTTC. This chain joins TRBV5-4 to TRBJ2-1; the junction holds 9 bases that match TRBD2. Taken from the germline V gene (reference sequence), the CDR1 and CDR2 loops are SGHNT and YYREEE. Taken from cysteine to phenylalanine, the CDR3 has 16 residues. Just CDR3 DNA is preserved here, 48 bases in frame from base 1. V lost 4 bases and J lost 5 bases, and the count of bases not matched to a germline gene is 10.